This is a list of T cell receptor beta chains from one sample in a study of cytotoxic CD8 clonotypes in ibrutinib-treated CLL. The method was immunoSEQ multiplex PCR; TCRdb's version includes in-frame clones alone and lacks a portion of them. Of about 120,000 clones listed, roughly 88% are singletons. The sample in question was PBMCs, obtained after 24 months of ibrutinib treatment. These receptors originate from a human donor with chronic lymphocytic leukemia. Both conserved end residues are part of each CDR3. The order of the fields is V gene, clone size, J gene, D gene, CDR3 DNA, CDR3 protein. A D gene is named only where the DNA matches it firmly. Only some rows state a clone size, as once, few, many or a class for expanded clones.

TRBV29-1	-	TRBJ2-3	TRBD2	TGCAGCGTTGAAGCTCCTAGCGGGAGGATTTCAGGAACAGATACGCAGTATTTT	CSVEAPSGRISGTDTQYF
TRBV7-8	-	TRBJ1-5	-	TGTGCCAGCAGCTTAGAAGACGGCACCAATCAGCCCCAGCATTTT	CASSLEDGTNQPQHF
TRBV7-2	-	TRBJ2-7	TRBD2	TGTGCCAGCAGTCATCCAATGGGTAATGGGACTAGCGGGAGGGAGCAGTACTTC	CASSHPMGNGTSGREQYF
TRBV9	few	TRBJ1-2	-	TGTGCCAGCAGCGGTGGGGGAATCTATGGCTACACCTTC	CASSGGGIYGYTF
TRBV4-1	few	TRBJ1-2	TRBD1	TGCGCCAGCAGCCCCCCCGGGACAGGCTATGGCTACACCTTC	CASSPPGTGYGYTF
TRBV4-3	-	TRBJ2-5	TRBD2	TGCGCCAGCAGCCAAGATCTTCTGGGGGGGGAGACCCAGTACTTC	CASSQDLLGGETQYF
TRBV28	-	TRBJ2-1	TRBD2	TGTGCCAGCAGTTTACGTCGGACTAGCGGGAAAAATGAGCAGTTCTTC	CASSLRRTSGKNEQFF
TRBV19	-	TRBJ2-7	TRBD2	TGTGCCAGCAACCCCGGCGGGAGGACCTCCTACGAGCAGTACTTC	CASNPGGRTSYEQYF
TRBV7-2	-	TRBJ1-1	-	TGTGCCAGCAGCTCAAACAGGGACGCTGAAGCTTTCTTT	CASSSNRDAEAFF
TRBV7-2	-	TRBJ2-7	TRBD2	TGTGCCAGCAGCTTATCGGGGTTAGCGGGAGCGTACGAGCAGTACTTC	CASSLSGLAGAYEQYF
TRBV5-1	many	TRBJ2-2	-	TGCGCCAGCAGCTCTGGACAGCCGAACACCGGGGAGCTGTTTTTT	CASSSGQPNTGELFF
TRBV7-2	-	TRBJ2-1	TRBD2	TGTGCCAGCAGCTTAACTAGCGGCACTTACAATGAGCAGTTCTTC	CASSLTSGTYNEQFF
TRBV19	-	TRBJ1-2	-	TGTGCCAGTAGGAAGATTCCCGCTAACTATGGCTACACCTTC	CASRKIPANYGYTF
TRBV5-1	-	TRBJ1-5	-	TGCGCCAGCAGCTTGGGGGGGCAAAGCTATCAGCCCCAGCATTTT	CASSLGGQSYQPQHF
TRBV28	once	TRBJ2-1	-	TGTGCCAGCAGTTTAGCCAGGGGGGGACAAAACAATGAGCAGTTCTTC	CASSLARGGQNNEQFF
TRBV18	-	TRBJ1-1	-	TGTGCCAGCTCACCTCAGGAGGTCAGACAGCGGAACACTGAAGCTTTCTTT	CASSPQEVRQRNTEAFF
TRBV19	-	TRBJ1-1	-	TGTGCCAGTAACCTCAACAAGAACACTGAAGCTTTCTTT	CASNLNKNTEAFF
TRBV29-1	once	TRBJ1-5	-	TGCAGCGTTGAGGACAGATCCAATCAGCCCCAGCATTTT	CSVEDRSNQPQHF
TRBV4-2	-	TRBJ2-7	-	TGTGCCAGCAGCCAAGAGAGGACTCCCGGCTACGAGCAGTACTTC	CASSQERTPGYEQYF
TRBV7-2	-	TRBJ2-7	TRBD2	TGTGCCAGCAGCTTGACTAGCGGGGAGTCCTACGAGCAGTACTTC	CASSLTSGESYEQYF
TRBV5-4	-	TRBJ1-4	-	TGTGCCAGCAGCCCCGGGACATTGAATGAAAAACTGTTTTTT	CASSPGTLNEKLFF
TRBV7-9	-	TRBJ2-3	-	TGTGCCAGCAGCTTATCCACAGATACGCAGTATTTT	CASSLSTDTQYF
TRBV9	-	TRBJ1-4	-	TGTGCCAGCAGCCCCGGGGAGGGTCGAACTAATGAAAAACTGTTTTTT	CASSPGEGRTNEKLFF
TRBV6-4	-	TRBJ2-1	-	TGTGCCAGCAGTAGCCACCGAGGGAGTAGAATCAGCACCCGGGGGATCTTC	CASSSHRGSRISTRGIF
TRBV5-6	-	TRBJ1-5	TRBD1	TGTGCCAGCACCCTGGGCGGGACAGGGCTGAGGCAGCCCCAGCATTTT	CASTLGGTGLRQPQHF
TRBV6-5	-	TRBJ2-3	-	TGTGCCAGCAGTTATTCGGGGGCTTATTCTGCAGATACGCAGTATTTT	CASSYSGAYSADTQYF
TRBV7-9	-	TRBJ1-1	TRBD1	TGTGCCAGCAGCTCCCGCCGACAGGGGGACACTGAAGCTTTCTTT	CASSSRRQGDTEAFF
TRBV10-3	-	TRBJ2-1	-	TGTGCCATCAGTGAGGGTAAGACTGAGCAGTTCTTC	CAISEGKTEQFF
TRBV4-1	few	TRBJ1-2	-	TGCGCCAGCAGCCACACCCGGGACCGGATCCGGGAGGGTGGCTACACCTTC	CASSHTRDRIREGGYTF
TRBV4-3	-	TRBJ1-2	-	TGCGCCAGCGCTCAGGGTTCGGGACGCTACACCTTC	CASAQGSGRYTF
TRBV2	-	TRBJ2-2	-	TGTGCCAGCAGTAGGGACCACGCGAACACCGGGGAGCTGTTTTTT	CASSRDHANTGELFF
TRBV7-2	-	TRBJ2-2	-	TGTGCCAGCAGCGTCGAGAGGAGGAACACCGGGGAGCTGTTTTTT	CASSVERRNTGELFF
TRBV27	once	TRBJ2-6	TRBD1	TGTGCCAGCAGTATGACAGGGCGAAGGTCTGGGGCCAACGTCCTGACTTTC	CASSMTGRRSGANVLTF
TRBV5-1	-	TRBJ2-1	TRBD2	TGCGCCAGCAGCCCCGGACTAGCGGGAGTAGCAAATGAGCAGTTCTTC	CASSPGLAGVANEQFF
TRBV7-2	-	TRBJ2-7	-	TGTGCCAGCAGCTTCAACTCCTACGAGCAGTACTTC	CASSFNSYEQYF
TRBV4-1	-	TRBJ2-2	-	TGCGCCAGCAGCCAAGAATGGCAGTTTAACACCGGGGAGCTGTTTTTT	CASSQEWQFNTGELFF
TRBV5-6	-	TRBJ2-1	-	TGTGCCAGCAGCTTAACGGGGTACGAGCAGTTCTTC	CASSLTGYEQFF
TRBV27	-	TRBJ2-5	-	TGTGCCAGCAGTTCCCCCAGCGGGTTGAAAGAGACCCAGTACTTC	CASSSPSGLKETQYF
TRBV4-3	once	TRBJ2-6	TRBD2	TGCGCCAGCAGCCAAGATTTACTAGCGGGAGTATCCGCTGGGGCCAACGTCCTGACTTTC	CASSQDLLAGVSAGANVLTF
TRBV7-2	-	TRBJ2-5	TRBD2	TGTGCCAGCAGCCTGACTATCGGGAGGGCGGAGACCCAGTACTTC	CASSLTIGRAETQYF
TRBV4-1	-	TRBJ2-1	TRBD2	TGCGCCAGCAGCCAAGATCTACTAGCGGGGGGGGGTGAGCAGTTCTTC	CASSQDLLAGGGEQFF
TRBV9	-	TRBJ2-2	-	TGTGCCAGCACGGGGACGGCAAACACCGGGGAGCTGTTTTTT	CASTGTANTGELFF
TRBV10-3	-	TRBJ2-1	TRBD1	TGTGCCATCAGGGACAGGGATACAAGTGAGCAGTTCTTC	CAIRDRDTSEQFF